The following is a T cell receptor (beta chain) sequence with its context. The antigen this receptor binds is unknown. Base qualities are missing; no much larger clone stands one base away. The CDR3 has 13 amino acids, counting the end cysteine and phenylalanine. Here the CDR3 DNA is all that survives: 39 bases in frame from base 1. The V end loses 8 bases and the J end loses 1 base, and a stretch of 11 bases separates them. From the germline V gene (reference sequence), CDR1 is SEHNR and CDR2 is FQNEAQ. The data were taken from a study of blood T cell repertoires in COVID-19 (dated by TCRdb to between 2020 and 2021). A note on the overall study: Samples covering the acute and convalescent phases of COVID-19 were provided by collaborators in the United States, Italy and Spain. The material from the prospective study consisted of cDNA or gDNA derived from T cells, B-cell-depleted T cells, or PBMCs. Subjects who had been exposed to COVID-19, were actively infected with it, or had recovered from it provided the deeply sampled blood TCRbeta repertoires that made up the dataset. The repertoires were released in a freely available public database intended as a resource for research on the immune response to SARS-CoV-2. The samples were drawn from the first 160 participants of the ongoing ImmuneRACE study and from 1,254 subjects provided by 6 global collaborators. Nearly every sample came with metadata listing a de-identified subject ID, COVID-19 status, age in years and sex. Where available, HLA class I and class II types were taken from metadata supplied by the sample provider and were not determined by assay-based typing. Results and caveats for the whole study, not just this receptor: The quantity of clinical and demographic metadata differed by source and by participant and was supplied without curation.

TCRbeta CDR3 regions were amplified from genomic DNA by means of the immunoSEQ Assay, a bias-controlled multiplex PCR. Turning to the authors' computational methods: Within the assay, amplification of reference gene primers was used to estimate how many nucleated cells each sample contained. To quantify the absolute abundance of each unique TCRbeta CDR3 rearrangement, sequence reads were collapsed and filtered. For each sample, productive Simpson clonality was calculated by taking the square root of Simpson's diversity index across productive rearrangements. TCRdb mirrors the immuneACCESS table, restricted to in-frame sequences. Some clones are absent from its copies; in checked studies, under half trace to an unresolved V gene, and the reason for the others is unknown. From that table come the V and J calls and clone size; the DNA was used to work out D and trimming. This sample holds approximately 390,000 clones; roughly 90% were observed only once. The ten largest clones capture 6.5% of the sample.

Whole blood was collected in K2EDTA tubes by collaborating institutions according to the institutions' own protocols. For TCRbeta analysis, collaborator samples were shipped as frozen whole blood, as isolated PBMCs, or as DNA extracted from either sample type. This sequence was found in a man between 18 and 29 years old with active or convalescent COVID-19. The sequenced sample consisted of peripheral blood. The rearranged chain carries TRBV7-9 and TRBJ1-1, with no confident D gene call. This receptor has the CDR3 CASGVGWNTEAFF. The sequenced DNA is TGTGCCAGCGGCGTCGGGTGGAACACTGAAGCTTTCTTT.